This T cell receptor (beta chain) was sequenced in a study of T cell responses to AZD1222 COVID-19 vaccine. Overall study findings and caveats: Nearly half of spike-specific TCRs reportedly target variant regions that are unmutated in the B.1.351 and B.1.1.7 variants. At 160-218 and 743-854, vaccine-associated CD4 TCRs were dominant, and they spanned spike.

Second doses were pooled across both intervals (about 4 or about 12 weeks). Repertoires were generated with immunoSEQ multiplex PCR, while TCRdb's copy carries only in-frame clones and drops some. This sample has about 84,000 clones, with around 90% found just once. Notes on this clone: The antigen is undetermined.

Looked up from germline, CDR1 is SGHTA and CDR2 is FQGNSA. The CDR3 is made up of 17 amino acids. The junction had 7 bases not matched to a gene; V was cut back by 1 base and J by 1 base. This clonotype originated in an adult who received the AZD1222 COVID-19 vaccine. This chain links TRBV7-2 with TRBJ1-5; 7 nucleotides agree with TRBD1. The sample here was peripheral blood, taken 28 days after the second AZD1222 dose. CDR3 nucleotide sequence: TGTGCCAGCAGCTTAGGAACTGGGACAGTAAGCAATCAGCCCCAGCATTTT. Its protein is CASSLGTGTVSNQPQHF.